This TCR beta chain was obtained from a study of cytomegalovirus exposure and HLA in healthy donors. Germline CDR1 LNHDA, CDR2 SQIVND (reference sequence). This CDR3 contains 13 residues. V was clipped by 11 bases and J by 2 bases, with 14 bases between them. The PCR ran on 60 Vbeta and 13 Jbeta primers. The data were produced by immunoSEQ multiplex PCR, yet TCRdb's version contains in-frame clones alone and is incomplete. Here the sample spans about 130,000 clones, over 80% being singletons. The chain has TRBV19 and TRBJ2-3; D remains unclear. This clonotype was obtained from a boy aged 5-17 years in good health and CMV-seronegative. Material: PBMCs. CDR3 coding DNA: TGTGCCGTCAAAAGCGCTGACACAGATACGCAGTATTTT. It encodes CAVKSADTDTQYF.